The 3 T cell receptor beta chains in this list originate from one sample, sequenced in a study of post-analysis software for immune sequencing data. Regarding the study as a whole: Roughly five TRBV segments appeared more often in patients than in controls, and TRBV5-6, TRBV5-1 and TRBV20-1 were among these.

TCR beta cDNA libraries had unique molecular identifiers. TCRdb redid the calling of the PCR reads with MiXCR, one entry per CDR3 protein. Of about 400,000 distinct CDR3 sequences listed, 30% to 45% are singletons. These receptors have no known antigen. Sequencing was carried out using blood. The origin of the receptors is a girl aged 10-17 years with multiple sclerosis.

This rearrangement joins TRBV5-1 to TRBJ2-3; 7 nucleotides match TRBD2. The CDR3 is made up of 15 amino acids. The junction had 5 bases not matched to a gene; V was cut back by 4 bases and J by 0 bases. Per germline, CDR1 SGHRS and CDR2 YFSETQ. CDR3 protein: CASSVGGLSTDTQYF. CDR3 in DNA: TGCGCCAGCAGCGTGGGAGGGTTGAGCACAGATACGCAGTATTTT.

A remark on this clonotype: At one end the junction does not follow the germline gene, possibly because of a read error. The chain employs TRBV29-1 and TRBJ1-1; D uncertain. The CDR3 is 12 amino acids. Looked up from germline, CDR1 is SQVTM and CDR2 is ANQGSEA. CDR3 loop: CSVFDGNTGAFF. The CDR3 DNA reads as TGCAGCGTATTTGACGGAAACACTGGAGCTTTCTTT.

Notes on this clonotype: Relative to the germline gene, one junction end is altered; a read error may explain this. This chain joins TRBV6-1 and TRBJ2-7; 10 nucleotides agree with TRBD1. The CDR3 has 14 amino acids. CDR1 and CDR2 from the germline V gene are MNHNS and SASEGT. CDR3 amino acids: CASSGTGGTYERYF. The CDR3 DNA follows: TGTGCCAGCAGTGGGACAGGGGGAACCTACGAGCGGTACTTC.